This T cell receptor (beta chain) came from a study of CD8+CD57+ T cells in acquired aplastic anemia. Overall study results and limits: Patients had around 30 CD8+ CDR3 sequences in common with controls (the shared set).

Turning to this clonotype: Its antigen is not known. The conserved phenylalanine or tryptophan is not found at the CDR3 terminus, so this likely reflects a read error. It is unclear where the CDR3 begins or ends on the DNA, so no DNA is shown, and the CDR3 is as TCRdb lists it.

Per germline, CDR1 SGDLS and CDR2 YYNGEE. With termini counted, the CDR3 has 8 amino acids. CDR3 and TCR beta VDJ profiling relied on genomic DNA as the template. TCRdb reanalysed the reads using MiXCR and keeps one entry per CDR3 protein. This table holds approximately 380,000 distinct CDR3 sequences, approximately 70% found once. This sequence was found in a human donor in good health, serving as a control. The V and J genes are TRBV9 and TRBJ2-5; whether TRBD1, the table's D call, matches the DNA was not checked. The sequenced sample consisted of sorted CD4+, CD8+, or CD8+CD57+ T cells (not recorded which) from PBMCs. CDR3 region: CASSVHRS.